This T cell receptor (beta chain) was sequenced during a study of shared clonotypes between healthy human individuals. Between the trimmed V and J ends, which lost 3 bases and 6 bases, there was a span of 11 bases. The CDR3 sequence is 14 residues long. CDR1 and CDR2 from the germline V gene are MDHEN and SYDVKM. Naive CD8 cells were CD45RO-negative, positively selected for CCR7, excluding terminally differentiated effector memory CD45RA+ cells. Whole-study findings and limits: The study found lower generation probabilities in non-shared clonotypes than in those shared by all four donors. Blood was the sole source, and tissue repertoires probably differ.

Profiled with immunoSEQ multiplex PCR; TCRdb holds only in-frame clones, not every one. The sample consists of hundreds of thousands of clones, 96% of them appearing once. Turning to this clone: The antigen remains undetermined.

The TCR originated in a woman in her 30s in good health. Sequenced: naive CD8+ T cells sorted from blood. The chain has TRBV28 and TRBJ2-2; D uncertain. CDR3 sequence reads: CASSFPRIAGELFF. The CDR3 DNA is TGTGCCAGCAGTTTCCCGCGGATTGCCGGGGAGCTGTTTTTT.